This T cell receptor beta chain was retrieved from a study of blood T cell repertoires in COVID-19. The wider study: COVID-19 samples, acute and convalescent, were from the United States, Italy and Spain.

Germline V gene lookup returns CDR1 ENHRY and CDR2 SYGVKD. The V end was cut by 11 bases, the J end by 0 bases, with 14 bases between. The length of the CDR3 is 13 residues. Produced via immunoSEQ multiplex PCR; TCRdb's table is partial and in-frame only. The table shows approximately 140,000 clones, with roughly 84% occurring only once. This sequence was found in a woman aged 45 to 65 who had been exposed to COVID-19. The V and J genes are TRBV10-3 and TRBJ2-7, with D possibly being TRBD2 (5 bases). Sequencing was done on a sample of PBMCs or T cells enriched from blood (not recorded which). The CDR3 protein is CAARTPGSYEQYF. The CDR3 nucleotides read TGTGCCGCACGGACTCCGGGCTCCTACGAGCAGTACTTC.